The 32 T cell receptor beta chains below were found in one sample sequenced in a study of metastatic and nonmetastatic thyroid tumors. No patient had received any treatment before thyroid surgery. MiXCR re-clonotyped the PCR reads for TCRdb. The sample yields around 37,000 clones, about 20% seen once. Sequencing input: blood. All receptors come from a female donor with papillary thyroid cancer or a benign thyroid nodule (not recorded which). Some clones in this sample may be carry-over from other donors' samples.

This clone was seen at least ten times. CDR3 coding DNA: TGTGCCAGTAAGTCGCTGGACAGGGGGCATACCGGGGAGCTGTTTTTT. Protein: CASKSLDRGHTGELFF. This rearrangement joins TRBV19 to TRBJ2-2; 11 nucleotides agree with TRBD1. Germline CDR1 reads LNHDA; CDR2 reads SQIVND (reference sequence). The V and J ends lost 7 bases and 5 bases, in that order; junction bases with no gene match: 9. The CDR3 consists of 16 residues.

The CDR3 region is CASSVKGGSNQPQHF. As DNA, the CDR3 is TGTGCCAGCAGCGTGAAAGGTGGAAGCAATCAGCCCCAGCATTTT. The chain employs TRBV7-2 and TRBJ1-5; D is unclear. CDR1 and CDR2 (germline): SGHTA, FQGNSA. The CDR3 extends over 15 amino acids. With 5 bases removed from V and 1 base from J, the gap between germline ends came to 12 bases.

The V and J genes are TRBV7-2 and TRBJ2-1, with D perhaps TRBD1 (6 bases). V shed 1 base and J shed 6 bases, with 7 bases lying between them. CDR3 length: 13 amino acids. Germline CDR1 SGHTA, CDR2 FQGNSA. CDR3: CASSLGGGNEQFF. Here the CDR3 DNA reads TGTGCCAGCAGCTTAGGAGGGGGCAATGAGCAGTTCTTC.

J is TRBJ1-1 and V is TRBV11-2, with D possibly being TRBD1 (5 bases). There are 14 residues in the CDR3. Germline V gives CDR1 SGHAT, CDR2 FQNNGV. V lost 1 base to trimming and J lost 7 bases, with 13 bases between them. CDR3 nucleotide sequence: TGTGCCAGCAGCTTAGGGGCAGGGTGGGGTGAAGCTTTCTTT. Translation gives CASSLGAGWGEAFF.

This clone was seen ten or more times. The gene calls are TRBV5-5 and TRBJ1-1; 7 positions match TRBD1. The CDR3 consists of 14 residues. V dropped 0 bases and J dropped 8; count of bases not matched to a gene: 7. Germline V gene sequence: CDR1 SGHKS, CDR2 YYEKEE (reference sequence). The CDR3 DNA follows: TGTGCCAGCAGCTTGGTCCTGGTGACAGGGGAAGCTTTCTTT. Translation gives CASSLVLVTGEAFF.

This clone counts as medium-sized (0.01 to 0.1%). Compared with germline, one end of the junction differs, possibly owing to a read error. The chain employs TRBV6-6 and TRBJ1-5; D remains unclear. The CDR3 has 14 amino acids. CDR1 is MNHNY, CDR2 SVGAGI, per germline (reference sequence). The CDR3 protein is CASTYLRGNQPQHF. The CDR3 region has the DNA TGTGCCAGCACTTACTTAAGGGGCAATCAGCCCCAGCATTTT.

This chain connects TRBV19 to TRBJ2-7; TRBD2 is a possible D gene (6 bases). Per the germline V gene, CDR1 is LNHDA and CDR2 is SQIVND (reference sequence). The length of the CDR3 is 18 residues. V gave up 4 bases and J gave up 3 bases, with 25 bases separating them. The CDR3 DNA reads TGTGCCAGTAGTACCGCCGGCACTAGCCTGAGGGTACGCTACGAGCAGTACTTC. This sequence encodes CASSTAGTSLRVRYEQYF.

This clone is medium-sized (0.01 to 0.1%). As DNA, the CDR3 is TGTGCCAGCAGTCTGACATTCAGGGACGAGCAGTACTTC. It specifies CASSLTFRDEQYF. The chain joins TRBV12-3 or TRBV12-4 to TRBJ2-7; a weak D match, TRBD1 (5 bases). The CDR3 spans 13 residues. The V end lost 5 bases, the J end lost 5 bases, and 13 bases lay between the germline ends.

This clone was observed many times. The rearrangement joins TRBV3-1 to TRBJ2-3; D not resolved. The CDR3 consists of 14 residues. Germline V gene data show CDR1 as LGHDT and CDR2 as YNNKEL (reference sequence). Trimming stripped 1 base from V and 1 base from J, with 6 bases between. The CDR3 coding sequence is TGTGCCAGCAGCCAAGTGGGTGGCACAGATACGCAGTATTTT. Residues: CASSQVGGTDTQYF.

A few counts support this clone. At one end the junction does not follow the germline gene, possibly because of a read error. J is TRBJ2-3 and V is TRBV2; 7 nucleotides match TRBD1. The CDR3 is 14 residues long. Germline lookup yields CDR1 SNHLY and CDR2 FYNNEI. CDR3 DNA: TGTGCCAGCGGATGGACAGGTGACACAGATATGCAGTATTTT. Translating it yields CASGWTGDTDMQYF.

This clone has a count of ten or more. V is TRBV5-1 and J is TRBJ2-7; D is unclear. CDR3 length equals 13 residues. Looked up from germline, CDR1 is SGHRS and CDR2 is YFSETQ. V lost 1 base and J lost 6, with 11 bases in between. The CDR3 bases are TGCGCCAGCAGCTTGACCCGGCTTCTCGAGCAGTACTTC. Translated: CASSLTRLLEQYF.

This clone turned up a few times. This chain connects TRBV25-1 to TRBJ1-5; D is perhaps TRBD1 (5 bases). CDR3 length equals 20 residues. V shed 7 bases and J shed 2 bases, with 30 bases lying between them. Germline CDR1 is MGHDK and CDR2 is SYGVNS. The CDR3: CASMSRPGPPGPYGNQPQHF. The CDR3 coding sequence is TGTGCCAGCATGTCCCGACCGGGACCCCCAGGCCCGTATGGCAATCAGCCCCAGCATTTT.

The CDR3 loop reads CASSSNLETQYF. Written as DNA, the CDR3 is TGTGCCAGCAGCTCCAATTTAGAGACCCAGTACTTC. The gene calls are TRBV28 and TRBJ2-5; D is uncertain. The germline gives CDR1 MDHEN, CDR2 SYDVKM. CDR3 length: 12 residues. V shed 6 bases and J shed 4 bases, with 9 bases lying between them.

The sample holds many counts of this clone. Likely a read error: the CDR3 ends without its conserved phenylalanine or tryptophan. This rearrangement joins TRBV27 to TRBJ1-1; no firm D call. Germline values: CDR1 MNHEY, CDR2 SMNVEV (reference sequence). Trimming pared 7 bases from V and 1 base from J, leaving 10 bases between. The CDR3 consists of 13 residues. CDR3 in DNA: TGTGCCAGCAAATCCGGTAAGAACACTGAAGCTTTCCTT. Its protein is CASKSGKNTEAFL.

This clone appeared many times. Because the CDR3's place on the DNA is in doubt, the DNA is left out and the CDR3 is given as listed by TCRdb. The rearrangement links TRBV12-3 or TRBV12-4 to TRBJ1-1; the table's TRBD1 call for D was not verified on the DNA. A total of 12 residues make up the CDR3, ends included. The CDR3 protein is CASSSSGTEAFF.

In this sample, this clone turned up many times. Here the CDR3 DNA reads TGTGCCAGCAGCAGCGGCCCAGGGCGCACTGAAGCTTTCTTT. The encoded protein is CASSSGPGRTEAFF. The chain carries TRBV6-1 and TRBJ1-1; a weak D match, TRBD1 (5 bases). Germline CDR1 and CDR2: MNHNS and SASEGT. The CDR3 is 14 residues long. Deletions cut 6 bases from V and 4 bases from J, with 15 bases between.

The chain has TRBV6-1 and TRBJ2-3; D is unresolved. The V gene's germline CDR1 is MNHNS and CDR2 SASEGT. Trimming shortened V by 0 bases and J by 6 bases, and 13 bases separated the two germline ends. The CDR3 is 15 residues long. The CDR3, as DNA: TGTGCCAGCAGTGAAGCCCTGGTACAGCGCGATACGCAGTATTTT. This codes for CASSEALVQRDTQYF.

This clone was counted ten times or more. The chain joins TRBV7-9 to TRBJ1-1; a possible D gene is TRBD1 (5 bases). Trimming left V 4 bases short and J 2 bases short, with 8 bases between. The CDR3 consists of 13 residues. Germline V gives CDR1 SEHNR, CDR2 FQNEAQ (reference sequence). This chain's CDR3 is CASSWGPNTEAFF. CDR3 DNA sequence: TGTGCCAGCAGCTGGGGACCCAACACTGAAGCTTTCTTT.

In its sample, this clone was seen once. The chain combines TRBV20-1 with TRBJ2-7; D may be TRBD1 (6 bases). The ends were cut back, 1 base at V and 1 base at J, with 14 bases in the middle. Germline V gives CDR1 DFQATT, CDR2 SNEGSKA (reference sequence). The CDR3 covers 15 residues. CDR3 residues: CSARGQSGHSYEQYF. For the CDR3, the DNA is TGCAGTGCTAGAGGGCAATCGGGACATTCCTACGAGCAGTACTTC.

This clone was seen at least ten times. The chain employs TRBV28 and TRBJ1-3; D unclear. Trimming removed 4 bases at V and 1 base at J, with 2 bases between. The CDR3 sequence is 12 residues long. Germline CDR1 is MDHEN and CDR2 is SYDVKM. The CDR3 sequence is CASSWSGNTIYF. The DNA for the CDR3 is TGTGCCAGCAGTTGGTCTGGAAACACCATATATTTT.

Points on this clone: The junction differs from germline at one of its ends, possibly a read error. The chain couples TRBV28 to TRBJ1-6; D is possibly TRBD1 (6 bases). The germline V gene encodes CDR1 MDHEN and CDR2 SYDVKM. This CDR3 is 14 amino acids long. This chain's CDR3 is CASRYRVYNSPLHF. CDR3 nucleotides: TGTGCCAGCAGGTACAGGGTATATAATTCACCCCTCCACTTC.

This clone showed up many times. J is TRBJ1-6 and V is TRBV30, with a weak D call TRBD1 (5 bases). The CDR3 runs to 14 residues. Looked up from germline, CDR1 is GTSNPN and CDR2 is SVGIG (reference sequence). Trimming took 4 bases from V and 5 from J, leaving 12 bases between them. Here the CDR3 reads CAWTGWGHNSPLHF. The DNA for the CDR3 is TGTGCCTGGACAGGGTGGGGCCATAATTCACCCCTCCACTTT.

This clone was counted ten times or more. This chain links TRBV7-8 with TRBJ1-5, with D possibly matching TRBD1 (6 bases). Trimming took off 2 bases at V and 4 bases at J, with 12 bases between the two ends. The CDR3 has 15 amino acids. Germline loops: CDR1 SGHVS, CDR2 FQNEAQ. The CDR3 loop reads CASSLRTAENQPQHF. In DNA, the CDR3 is TGTGCCAGCAGCTTAAGGACAGCAGAAAATCAGCCCCAGCATTTT.

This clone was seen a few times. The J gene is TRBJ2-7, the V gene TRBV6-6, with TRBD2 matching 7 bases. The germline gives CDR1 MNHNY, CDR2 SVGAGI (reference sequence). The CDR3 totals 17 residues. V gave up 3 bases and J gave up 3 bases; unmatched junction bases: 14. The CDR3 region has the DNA TGTGCCAGCAGTTATACTAGCGAGCCCCCTGGTGGCTACGAGCAGTACTTC. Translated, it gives CASSYTSEPPGGYEQYF.

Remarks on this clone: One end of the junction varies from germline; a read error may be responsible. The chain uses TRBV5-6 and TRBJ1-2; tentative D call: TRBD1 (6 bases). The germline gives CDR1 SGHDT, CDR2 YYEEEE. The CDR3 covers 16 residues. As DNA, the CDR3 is TGTGCCAGCAGCTTGGGAGGAGGGGGTGGATTCTATGGCTGCACCTTC. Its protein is CASSLGGGGGFYGCTF.

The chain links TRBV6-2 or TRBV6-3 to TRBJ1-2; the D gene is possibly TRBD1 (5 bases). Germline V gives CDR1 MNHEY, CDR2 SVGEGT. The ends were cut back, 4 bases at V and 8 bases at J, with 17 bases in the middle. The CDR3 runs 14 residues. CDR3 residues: CASSSPSGIGGYTF. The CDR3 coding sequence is TGTGCCAGCAGTTCCCCTTCAGGGATTGGCGGCTACACCTTC.

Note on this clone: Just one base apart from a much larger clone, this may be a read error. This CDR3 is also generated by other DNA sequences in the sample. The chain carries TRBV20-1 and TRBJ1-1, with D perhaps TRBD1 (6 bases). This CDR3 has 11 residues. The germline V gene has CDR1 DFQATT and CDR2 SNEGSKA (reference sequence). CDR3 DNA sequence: TGCAGTGCTAGGATACAGGGTCAAGCCTTCTTT. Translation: CSARIQGQAFF.

The CDR3 reads CASTRQTAVITMNTEAFF. CDR3 coding DNA: TGTGCCAGTACCCGCCAGACGGCGGTAATCACTATGAACACTGAAGCTTTCTTT. The chain combines TRBV19 with TRBJ1-1; D is uncertain. Per the germline V gene, CDR1 is LNHDA and CDR2 is SQIVND (reference sequence). This CDR3 region has 18 residues. Trimming stripped 7 bases from V and 0 bases from J, with 24 bases between.

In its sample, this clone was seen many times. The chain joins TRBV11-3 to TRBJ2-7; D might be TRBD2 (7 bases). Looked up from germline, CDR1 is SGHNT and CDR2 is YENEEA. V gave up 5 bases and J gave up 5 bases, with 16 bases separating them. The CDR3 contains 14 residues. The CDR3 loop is CASSRGAGRHEQYF. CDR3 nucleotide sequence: TGTGCCAGCAGCCGGGGGGCGGGACGTCACGAGCAGTACTTC.

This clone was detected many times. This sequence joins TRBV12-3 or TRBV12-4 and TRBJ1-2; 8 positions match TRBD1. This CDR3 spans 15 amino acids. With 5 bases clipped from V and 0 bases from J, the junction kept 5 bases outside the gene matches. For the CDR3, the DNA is TGTGCCAGCAGTCCCAGGGACAGGCCTAACTATGGCTACACCTTC. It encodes CASSPRDRPNYGYTF.

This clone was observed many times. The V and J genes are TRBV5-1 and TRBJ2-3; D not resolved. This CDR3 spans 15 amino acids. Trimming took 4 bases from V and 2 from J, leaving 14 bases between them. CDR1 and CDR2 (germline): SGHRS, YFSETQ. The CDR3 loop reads CASSGSGQVTDTQYF. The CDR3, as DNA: TGCGCCAGCAGCGGGTCAGGCCAGGTCACAGATACGCAGTATTTT. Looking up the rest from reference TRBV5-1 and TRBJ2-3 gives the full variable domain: KAGVTQTPRYLIKTRGQQVTLSCSPISGHRSVSWYQQTPGQGLQFLFEYFSETQRNKGNFPGRFSGRQFSNSRSEMNVSTLELGDSALYLCASSGSGQVTDTQYFGPGTRLTVL.

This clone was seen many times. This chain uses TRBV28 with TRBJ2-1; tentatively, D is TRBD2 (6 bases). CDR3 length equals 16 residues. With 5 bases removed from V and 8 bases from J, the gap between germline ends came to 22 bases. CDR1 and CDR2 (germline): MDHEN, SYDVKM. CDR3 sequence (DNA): TGTGCCAGCAGTATCGCTCTAGCGCCCCGCCCCGATGAGCAGTTCTTC. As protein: CASSIALAPRPDEQFF.